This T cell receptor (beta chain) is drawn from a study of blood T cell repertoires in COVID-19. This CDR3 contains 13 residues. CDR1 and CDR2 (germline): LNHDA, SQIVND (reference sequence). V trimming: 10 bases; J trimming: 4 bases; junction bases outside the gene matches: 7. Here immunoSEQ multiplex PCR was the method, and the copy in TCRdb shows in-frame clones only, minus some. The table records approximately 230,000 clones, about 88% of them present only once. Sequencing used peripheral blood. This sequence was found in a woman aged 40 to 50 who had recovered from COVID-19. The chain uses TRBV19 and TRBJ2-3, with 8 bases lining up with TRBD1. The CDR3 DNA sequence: TGTGCCACCTCCTCGACAGGGGCAGATACGCAGTATTTT. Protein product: CATSSTGADTQYF.